This T cell receptor beta chain was retrieved from a study of blood T cell repertoires in COVID-19 (dated by TCRdb to the early 2020s). Regarding the complete study: Collaborator samples came from the United States, Italy and Spain and covered acute and convalescent phases of COVID-19. The material from the prospective study consisted of cDNA or gDNA derived from T cells, B-cell-depleted T cells, or PBMCs. The dataset comprised deeply sampled blood TCRbeta repertoires from subjects exposed to, actively infected with, or recovered from COVID-19. The repertoires were made available in a free public database intended to serve as a resource for research on the immune response to SARS-CoV-2. The samples were drawn from the first 160 participants of the ongoing ImmuneRACE study and from under 1,500 subjects provided by 6 global collaborators. Nearly every sample came with metadata listing a de-identified subject ID, COVID-19 status, age in years and sex. Where available, HLA class I and class II types were obtained from metadata supplied by the sample provider rather than from assay-based typing.

TCRbeta CDR3 regions were amplified from genomic DNA using the immunoSEQ Assay, a bias-controlled multiplex PCR. In the source study's methods: Nucleated cell counts per sample were estimated from amplification of reference gene primers within the assay. To quantify the absolute abundance of each unique TCRbeta CDR3 rearrangement, sequence reads were collapsed and filtered. For each sample, productive Simpson clonality was calculated by taking the square root of Simpson's diversity index across productive rearrangements. The clones in this table, taken by TCRdb from immuneACCESS, are in-frame only. Not every clone is retained; where verified, under half of the shortfall comes from an unresolved V gene, and the cause of the rest is unknown. Clone size and V and J calls were adopted from that table, with D and trimming inferred from the DNA. The sample table records 200,000 to 300,000 clones; 88% of these occur just once. Under 2.5% of the sample goes to the ten largest clones.

In the prospective study, participants were 18 to 89 years old, resided in fewer than 25 geographic areas of the United States, and were enrolled through a virtual design. Cohort assignment in the prospective study relied on participant-reported clinical history from a screening survey and a study questionnaire. Mobile phlebotomists in the prospective study collected whole blood, serum and a nasopharyngeal or oropharyngeal swab from every participant. Additional blood draws and questionnaires over an approximately two-month period could optionally be provided by prospective study participants. Prospective study blood samples were shipped either frozen or at room temperature before DNA extraction. The CDR3 has 15 amino acids, counting the end cysteine and phenylalanine. Here the CDR3 DNA is all that survives: 45 bases in frame from base 1. The germline V gene gives CDR1 as MNHGY and CDR2 as SVAAGI. The trim is 3 bases for V and 0 bases for J, with a gap of 11 bases between the germline ends.

On this clone itself: The clone's antigen remains unknown. There are no base qualities to consult, and no much larger clone falls within one base.

Study-wide conclusions, independent of this receptor: Clinical and demographic metadata were provided uncurated, with the amount varying by source and participant.

The sequence is built from TRBV6-9 and TRBJ1-1; tentative D gene TRBD1, with 6 bases matching. The sample taken for sequencing was PBMCs or T cells enriched from blood (not recorded which). This receptor was obtained from a woman between 35 and 50 years old with acute COVID-19. The encoded CDR3 is CASSYAQGMNTEAFF. The nucleotide sequence is given as TGTGCCAGCAGTTACGCGCAGGGGATGAACACTGAAGCTTTCTTT.